This T cell receptor beta chain is drawn from a study of cytomegalovirus exposure and HLA in healthy donors. Study results and caveats: The availability of immune exposure information extended only to CMV serostatus. Previously analyzed data showed that most TCR beta V segments were productive at a frequency of about 87% or about 30%.

Both 60 Vbeta primers and 13 Jbeta primers went into the PCR. TCRdb's copy holds only in-frame clones and misses some; the assay was immunoSEQ multiplex PCR. The table includes some 160,000 clones, 60% to 80% detected once. As concerns this clone: Its antigen is not identified.

The CDR3 covers 13 residues. Trimming stripped 6 bases from V and 2 bases from J, with 10 bases between. Germline-derived CDR1 and CDR2 are MGHRA and YSYEKL. Sequencing input: PBMCs. The clonotype comes from a young woman in good health and CMV-seronegative. The chain combines TRBV4-1 with TRBJ2-5; D might be TRBD2 (5 bases). The CDR3, as DNA: TGCGCCAGCAGGGGCCGGGATCAAGAGACCCAGTACTTC. This gives the protein CASRGRDQETQYF.